The 23 T cell receptor beta chains below come from one sample, sequenced in a study of T cell repertoires in cytomegalovirus infection. Each CDR3 protein is one row after TCRdb ran MiXCR on the reads. Of 150,000 to 200,000 distinct CDR3 sequences in the sample, 17% are singletons; the top ten hold around a sixth. Sequenced input: CD8+ T cells from PBMCs. These receptors came from a human donor in good health (CMV status not recorded). Some clones in this sample may be carry-over from other donors' samples.

The CDR3 nucleotides are TGCAGTGCTTTCCAGGGGGACACTGAAGCTTTCTTT. As protein: CSAFQGDTEAFF. V is TRBV20-1 and J is TRBJ1-1, with 7 bases matching TRBD1. In germline, CDR1 is DFQATT, CDR2 SNEGSKA (reference sequence). J lost 3 bases, V lost 5 bases, and 3 bases had no gene match. This CDR3 is built from 12 residues.

This clonotype has a handful of counts. The V and J genes are TRBV29-1 and TRBJ2-7, with D possibly being TRBD1 (5 bases). The length of the CDR3 is 14 residues. Germline CDR1 and CDR2: SQVTM and ANQGSEA. V lost 2 bases, J lost 3 bases, and 14 bases lay in between. CDR3 bases: TGCAGCGTTGAACTTAGGGGCAGAATCTACGAGCAGTACTTC. Translation: CSVELRGRIYEQYF.

V gene TRBV6-2 or TRBV6-3 combines with J gene TRBJ2-3, with TRBD1 matching 9 bases. V was pared by 6 bases and J by 1 base, with 8 bases of the junction left unmatched. This CDR3 has 16 amino acids. Per germline, CDR1 MNHEY and CDR2 SVGEGT. The CDR3 sequence: CASSETGGYGTDTQYF. The CDR3 region has the DNA TGTGCCAGCAGCGAGACAGGGGGTTATGGCACAGATACGCAGTATTTT.

This clonotype was picked up a small number of times. The genes are TRBV5-6 and TRBJ2-3; 10 positions agree with TRBD2. J was trimmed by 4 bases and V by 4 bases; bases with no gene match: 9. The CDR3 runs 16 residues. CDR1 and CDR2 (germline): SGHDT, YYEEEE. The CDR3 reads CASSLESGLAADTQYF. CDR3 DNA sequence: TGTGCCAGCAGCCTGGAATCCGGACTAGCGGCAGATACGCAGTATTTT.

The chain combines TRBV27 with TRBJ2-1; D possibly matches TRBD1 or TRBD2 (5 bases each). The V and J ends lost 5 bases and 3 bases respectively, with 17 bases between them. This CDR3 spans 16 amino acids. Germline loops: CDR1 MNHEY, CDR2 SMNVEV (reference sequence). The DNA of the CDR3 is TGTGCCAGCAGTATCCATCGGGACCCCTTCTACAATGAGCAGTTCTTC. Translation: CASSIHRDPFYNEQFF.

This clonotype was seen just once. This chain joins TRBV4-1 and TRBJ2-7, with D perhaps TRBD1 (6 bases). Germline loops: CDR1 MGHRA, CDR2 YSYEKL. The V end lost 2 bases, the J end lost 5 bases, and 13 bases lay between the germline ends. This CDR3 has 14 residues. The CDR3 sequence is CASSQIGDNHEQYF. CDR3 sequence (DNA): TGCGCCAGCAGCCAAATCGGGGACAACCACGAGCAGTACTTC.

CDR3 in amino acids: CASTRTGGYYGYTF. CDR3 coding DNA: TGTGCCAGCACCAGGACAGGCGGATACTATGGCTACACCTTC. The chain uses TRBV6-2 or TRBV6-3 and TRBJ1-2; TRBD1 agrees at 7 bases. Germline CDR1 and CDR2: MNHEY and SVGEGT. The CDR3 is 14 residues long. The J segment lost 3 bases and the V segment lost 7 bases, leaving 8 bases of the junction unmatched.

The rearrangement uses TRBV6-1 and TRBJ1-6; possible D gene TRBD1, 6 bases. Germline V gene data show CDR1 as MNHNS and CDR2 as SASEGT. The CDR3 sequence is 14 residues long. Between the trimmed V and J ends, which lost 5 bases and 5 bases, there was a span of 10 bases. The CDR3 coding sequence is TGTGCCAGCAGTTTCTACAGGGATAATTCACCCCTCCACTTT. Its translation is CASSFYRDNSPLHF.

This clonotype appeared a few times. The chain has TRBV6-5 and TRBJ2-7; D unclear. The V gene lost 10 bases and the J gene lost 5 bases, with 12 bases spanning the gap. Germline CDR1 is MNHEY and CDR2 is SVGAGI. The CDR3 extends over 11 amino acids. CDR3 sequence: CATIRGHEQYF. In DNA, the CDR3 is TGTGCCACCATCAGAGGTCACGAGCAGTACTTC.

This clonotype was seen more than once but under ten times. The gene calls are TRBV29-1 and TRBJ2-1; D not certain. Germline-derived CDR1 and CDR2 are SQVTM and ANQGSEA. The CDR3 contains 13 residues. The germline V and J ends were trimmed by 3 bases and 5 bases, with 11 bases remaining between them. CDR3 region: CSVEGFSDNEQFF. The CDR3 DNA reads as TGCAGCGTTGAGGGGTTTTCCGACAATGAGCAGTTCTTC.

The V gene is TRBV6-2 or TRBV6-3, the J gene TRBJ2-7; TRBD2 matches at 8 bases. Trimming at V came to 6 bases and at J to 3 bases, leaving 10 bases not matched to a gene. This CDR3 contains 15 residues. CDR1 is MNHEY, CDR2 SVGEGT, per germline. CDR3 bases: TGTGCCAGCAGCCGGCCGGGACTAGACCTCTACGAGCAGTACTTC. Protein product: CASSRPGLDLYEQYF.

This clonotype showed up just a few times. The J gene is TRBJ1-5, the V gene TRBV15; tentatively, D is TRBD1 (5 bases). Germline V gene lookup returns CDR1 LNHNV and CDR2 YYDKDF (reference sequence). CDR3 length equals 15 residues. V was clipped by 0 bases and J by 2 bases, with 8 bases between them. As DNA, the CDR3 is TGTGCCACCAGCAGAGAAAGGGGCGGCAATCAGCCCCAGCATTTT. Translation gives CATSRERGGNQPQHF. The entire variable domain, with the rest obtained from reference TRBV15 and TRBJ1-5, is as follows: DAMVIQNPRYQVTQFGKPVTLSCSQTLNHNVMYWYQQKSSQAPKLLFHYYDKDFNNEADTPDNFQSRRPNTSFCFLDIRSPGLGDTAMYLCATSRERGGNQPQHFGDGTRLSIL.

This clonotype has only a few counts. The chain is built from TRBV7-2 and TRBJ1-1; TRBD1 might be the D (5 bases). Germline CDR1 reads SGHTA; CDR2 reads FQGNSA. V was shortened by 2 bases and J by 6 bases, with 13 bases between the two germline ends. The CDR3 loop spans 14 amino acids. DNA of the CDR3: TGTGCCAGCAGCTTAAGGCCCCTAGGGGCTGAAGCTTTCTTT. It encodes CASSLRPLGAEAFF. The variable domain in full, completed from reference TRBV7-2 and TRBJ1-1, reads GAGVSQSPSNKVTEKGKDVELRCDPISGHTALYWYRQSLGQGLEFLIYFQGNSAPDKSGLPSDRFSAERTGGSVSTLTIQRTQQEDSAVYLCASSLRPLGAEAFFGQGTRLTVV.

This clonotype was seen a few times. The chain combines TRBV6-2 or TRBV6-3 with TRBJ2-7; D is uncertain. CDR1 is MNHEY and CDR2 is SVGEGT in the germline V gene. The CDR3 runs 13 residues. V was clipped by 5 bases and J by 4 bases, with 12 bases between them. The CDR3 region is CASSAGLGYEQYF. The CDR3 DNA reads as TGTGCCAGCAGTGCCGGATTAGGTTACGAGCAGTACTTC.

The chain links TRBV20-1 to TRBJ2-1; D gene uncertain. The germline CDR1 and CDR2 sequences are DFQATT and SNEGSKA (reference sequence). Trimming took 3 bases from V and 1 from J, leaving 10 bases between them. The CDR3 consists of 14 residues. CDR3 sequence: CSASWWGSYNEQFF. The DNA for the CDR3 is TGCAGTGCTAGTTGGTGGGGTTCCTACAATGAGCAGTTCTTC.

In this sample, this clonotype turned up a few times. This sequence joins TRBV15 and TRBJ1-2; perhaps TRBD1 as D (6 bases). This CDR3 region has 14 residues. Germline CDR1 and CDR2: LNHNV and YYDKDF (reference sequence). The V end was cut by 2 bases, the J end by 3 bases, with 10 bases between. This CDR3 reads CATSRTTGDYGYTF. CDR3 nucleotides: TGTGCCACCAGCAGAACGACAGGAGACTATGGCTACACCTTC. The full variable domain, rest sourced from reference TRBV15 and TRBJ1-2, is DAMVIQNPRYQVTQFGKPVTLSCSQTLNHNVMYWYQQKSSQAPKLLFHYYDKDFNNEADTPDNFQSRRPNTSFCFLDIRSPGLGDTAMYLCATSRTTGDYGYTFGSGTRLTVV.

The genes are TRBV7-8 and TRBJ2-7, with D uncertain. From germline, CDR1 is SGHVS and CDR2 FQNEAQ. Deletions cut 4 bases from V and 0 bases from J, with 7 bases between. CDR3 size: 13 residues. CDR3 bases: TGTGCCAGCAGCTCAGACCTCTCCTACGAGCAGTACTTC. As protein: CASSSDLSYEQYF.

This clonotype was picked up a small number of times. This chain joins TRBV14 and TRBJ1-2; D unresolved. CDR1 SGHDN and CDR2 FVKESK come from the germline V gene. With 1 base removed from V and 4 bases from J, the gap between germline ends came to 10 bases. CDR3 length: 14 residues. The CDR3 coding sequence is TGTGCCAGCAGCCAAGGATCTTGGGTCTATGGCTACACCTTC. Amino acids: CASSQGSWVYGYTF. The variable domain in full, completed from reference TRBV14 and TRBJ1-2, reads EAGVTQFPSHSVIEKGQTVTLRCDPISGHDNLYWYRRVMGKEIKFLLHFVKESKQDESGMPNNRFLAERTGGTYSTLKVQPAELEDSGVYFCASSQGSWVYGYTFGSGTRLTVV.

The chain carries TRBV7-8 and TRBJ2-2, with TRBD1 matching 9 bases. Germline values: CDR1 SGHVS, CDR2 FQNEAQ. This CDR3 has 11 residues. Losses at the gene ends were 11 bases for V and 5 bases for J; bases not matched to a gene: 0. The CDR3 coding sequence is TGTGCCGGACAGGGGACCGGGGAGCTGTTTTTT. This translates into CAGQGTGELFF.

The chain combines TRBV5-6 with TRBJ1-1, with a weak D call TRBD1 (5 bases). The germline V and J ends were trimmed by 6 bases and 1 base, with 16 bases remaining between them. The CDR3 length is 15 residues. Germline V gene lookup returns CDR1 SGHDT and CDR2 YYEEEE. The CDR3 nucleotides are TGTGCCAGCACCTGGGGGGGTTTAAGGAACACTGAAGCTTTCTTT. Protein sequence: CASTWGGLRNTEAFF.

This clonotype came up a few times. The rearrangement uses TRBV4-3 and TRBJ2-3, with D tentatively TRBD1 or TRBD2 (6 bases each). The CDR3 length is 16 residues. V shed 0 bases and J shed 3 bases, with 13 bases lying between them. Per the germline V gene, CDR1 is LGHNA and CDR2 is YSLEER. CDR3 in DNA: TGCGCCAGCAGCCAAGATAGCAGGGGAGGAACAGATACGCAGTATTTT. This sequence encodes CASSQDSRGGTDTQYF.

This clonotype was found a few times. This CDR3 reads CASSFGVEGGVYNEQFF. Here the CDR3 DNA reads TGTGCCAGCAGTTTCGGAGTAGAGGGGGGCGTATACAATGAGCAGTTCTTC. The chain uses TRBV12-3 or TRBV12-4 and TRBJ2-1; D assignment may be TRBD1 or TRBD2 (6 bases each). The germline V and J ends were trimmed by 3 bases and 4 bases, with 19 bases remaining between them. The CDR3 sequence is 17 residues long.

The chain links TRBV27 to TRBJ2-1; 9 bases are shared with TRBD1. The V gene's germline CDR1 is MNHEY and CDR2 SMNVEV (reference sequence). This CDR3 has 15 residues. The V segment lost 7 bases and the J segment 4 bases; nucleotides outside the gene matches: 8. The CDR3 DNA follows: TGTGCCAGCAACCCCACCGGGACAGGGTACAATGAGCAGTTCTTC. This encodes CASNPTGTGYNEQFF.